One and the same sample provided the 9 T cell receptor beta chains below, sequenced in a study of metastatic and nonmetastatic thyroid tumors. No treatment had been given to any patient before thyroid surgery. TCRdb re-called the PCR reads with MiXCR. Altogether just over 40,000 clones are present, approximately 10% being singletons, with the ten largest covering roughly a quarter. The sequenced sample consisted of blood. Receptors were obtained from a female donor with papillary thyroid cancer or a benign thyroid nodule (not recorded which). Some clones in this sample may be carry-over from other donors' samples.

In this sample, this clone turned up many times. This CDR3 reads CASSEFMRQGAGTEAFF. CDR3 bases: TGTGCCAGCAGTGAATTTATGAGACAGGGGGCGGGCACTGAAGCTTTCTTT. The chain joins TRBV25-1 to TRBJ1-1; TRBD1 agrees at 10 bases. The CDR3 is 17 amino acids. CDR1 is MGHDK and CDR2 is SYGVNS in the germline V gene. J gave up 4 bases and V 1 base, and 9 bases lay outside the gene matches. Supplemented by reference TRBV25-1 and TRBJ1-1, the full variable domain reads EADIYQTPRYLVIGTGKKITLECSQTMGHDKMYWYQQDPGMELHLIHYSYGVNSTEKGDLSSESTVSRIRTEHFPLTLESARPSHTSQYLCASSEFMRQGAGTEAFFGQGTRLTVV.

At least ten counts were recorded for this clone. The chain employs TRBV7-9 and TRBJ2-1; TRBD2 matches at 11 bases. This CDR3 has 16 amino acids. Per germline, CDR1 SEHNR and CDR2 FQNEAQ (reference sequence). Trimming removed 5 bases from V and 5 bases from J; junction bases left unmatched: 8. CDR3 nucleotide sequence: TGTGCCAGCAGCGGCACCGGGACTAGCGGAAACAATGAGCAGTTCTTC. Amino acids: CASSGTGTSGNNEQFF. The variable domain in full, with the rest retrieved from reference TRBV7-9 and TRBJ2-1, is DTGVSQNPRHKITKRGQNVTFRCDPISEHNRLYWYRQTLGQGPEFLTYFQNEAQLEKSRLLSDRFSAERPKGSFSTLEIQRTEQGDSAMYLCASSGTGTSGNNEQFFGPGTRLTVL.

There are many counts of this clone. Other DNA sequences within the sample encode an identical CDR3. The chain uses TRBV5-1 and TRBJ2-3, with 8 bases lining up with TRBD1. Germline CDR1 SGHRS, CDR2 YFSETQ. V lost 4 bases to trimming and J lost 0 bases; unmatched junction nucleotides: 10. This CDR3 contains 17 residues. CDR3 in amino acids: CASSPFGGQGSTDTQYF. Here the CDR3 DNA reads TGCGCCAGCAGCCCCTTTGGAGGACAGGGCAGCACAGATACGCAGTATTTT. Drawing the rest from reference TRBV5-1 and TRBJ2-3, the complete variable domain is KAGVTQTPRYLIKTRGQQVTLSCSPISGHRSVSWYQQTPGQGLQFLFEYFSETQRNKGNFPGRFSGRQFSNSRSEMNVSTLELGDSALYLCASSPFGGQGSTDTQYFGPGTRLTVL.

In this sample, this clone turned up many times. This chain links TRBV20-1 with TRBJ2-5; 7 bases match TRBD1. The CDR3 runs 13 residues. Germline loops: CDR1 DFQATT, CDR2 SNEGSKA (reference sequence). Trimming at V came to 6 bases and at J to 4 bases, leaving 8 bases not matched to a gene. The CDR3 coding sequence is TGCAGTGCCACGCGACAGGGTGGAGAGACCCAGTACTTC. It codes for CSATRQGGETQYF.

Many counts were recorded for this clone. V usage is TRBV6-1 and J usage is TRBJ1-2, with a tentative D call TRBD1 (6 bases). In germline, CDR1 is MNHNS, CDR2 SASEGT. CDR3 size: 12 residues. V shed 7 bases and J shed 6 bases, with 12 bases lying between them. In DNA, the CDR3 is TGTGCCAGCACCCAGGGGAGGGATGGCTACACCTTC. Amino acids: CASTQGRDGYTF.

The sample holds many counts of this clone. This chain uses TRBV3-1 with TRBJ2-5, with D maybe TRBD2 (6 bases). V gave up 3 bases and J gave up 5 bases, with 13 bases separating them. The CDR3 consists of 14 residues. CDR1 and CDR2 from the germline V gene are LGHDT and YNNKEL (reference sequence). CDR3: CASSQGLWGETQYF. DNA of the CDR3: TGTGCCAGCAGCCAGGGACTGTGGGGCGAGACCCAGTACTTC.

This clone showed up just a few times. The chain joins TRBV11-2 to TRBJ2-3, with 7 bases aligning to TRBD2. From germline, CDR1 is SGHAT and CDR2 FQNNGV. V was clipped by 4 bases and J by 3 bases; unmatched bases: 1. This CDR3 region has 13 residues. The CDR3 DNA is TGTGCCAGCAGCTCCGGGAGGACAGATACGCAGTATTTT. Translated: CASSSGRTDTQYF.

The sample holds many counts of this clone. J is TRBJ1-5 and V is TRBV19; D gene ambiguous. V was trimmed by 1 base and J by 2 bases, leaving 12 bases between them. Germline lookup yields CDR1 LNHDA and CDR2 SQIVND (reference sequence). The CDR3 consists of 16 residues. This CDR3 reads CASSIGRYSGNQPQHF. The CDR3 DNA is TGTGCCAGTAGTATAGGTCGCTACTCTGGCAATCAGCCCCAGCATTTT.

This clone was counted ten times or more. The J gene is TRBJ2-1, the V gene TRBV12-3 or TRBV12-4, with TRBD2 matching over 11 bases. The V segment lost 2 bases and the J segment 8 bases; nucleotides outside the gene matches: 5. The CDR3 runs 15 residues. The DNA for the CDR3 is TGTGCCAGCAGTTTATCACTAGCGGGAGTTGATGAGCAGTTCTTC. Translating gives CASSLSLAGVDEQFF.